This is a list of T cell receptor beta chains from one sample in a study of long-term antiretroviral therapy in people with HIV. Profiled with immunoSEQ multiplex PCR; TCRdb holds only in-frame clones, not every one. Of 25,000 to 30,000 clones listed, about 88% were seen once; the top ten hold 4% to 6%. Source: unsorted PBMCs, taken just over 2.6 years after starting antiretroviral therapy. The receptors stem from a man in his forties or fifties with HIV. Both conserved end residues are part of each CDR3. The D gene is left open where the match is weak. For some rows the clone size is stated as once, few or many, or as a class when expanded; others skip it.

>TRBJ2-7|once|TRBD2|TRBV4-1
TGCGCCAGCAGTTACGGGGGGGCTGGTACCTACGAGCAGTACTTC
CASSYGGAGTYEQYF
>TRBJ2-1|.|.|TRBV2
TGTGCCAGCCTCCCCCCCGGGAACAATGAGCAGTTCTTC
CASLPPGNNEQFF
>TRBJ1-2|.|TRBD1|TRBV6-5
TGTGCCAGCAAGCCTACAGGGGCCGTTGGCGGCTACACCTTC
CASKPTGAVGGYTF
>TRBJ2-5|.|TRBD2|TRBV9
TGTGCCAGCAGCGTAGGAACTAGCGGGGCCTACCAAGAGACCCAGTACTTC
CASSVGTSGAYQETQYF
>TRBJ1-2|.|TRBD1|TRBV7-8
TGTGCCAGCAGCACCAAGACAGGGGTTAACTATGGCTACACCTTC
CASSTKTGVNYGYTF
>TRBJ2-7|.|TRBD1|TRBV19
TGTGCCAGTAGTCCCCGGGACAGCTCCTACGAGCAGTACTTC
CASSPRDSSYEQYF
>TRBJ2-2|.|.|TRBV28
TGTGCCAGCAGTTTTGAATTCTTAGTTAACACCGGGGAGCTGTTTTTT
CASSFEFLVNTGELFF
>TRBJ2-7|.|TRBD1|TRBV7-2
TGTGCCAGCAGCTTAGACAGGGGGGACTACGAGCAGTACTTC
CASSLDRGDYEQYF
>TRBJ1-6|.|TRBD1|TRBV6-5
TGTGCCAGCAGTTCCTGGGACAGGGCGGATTCACCCCTCCACTTT
CASSSWDRADSPLHF
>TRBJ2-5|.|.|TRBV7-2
TGTGCCAGCAGCCCGCGTAAAGGATGGCAAGAGACCCAGTACTTC
CASSPRKGWQETQYF
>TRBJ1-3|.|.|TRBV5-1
TGCGCCAGCACGGAGGGTTCCGGAAACACCATATATTTT
CASTEGSGNTIYF
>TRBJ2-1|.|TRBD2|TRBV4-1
TGCGCCAGCAGTCCCTGGCTAGCGGGGGACAATGAGCAGTTCTTC
CASSPWLAGDNEQFF
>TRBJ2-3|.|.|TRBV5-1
TGCGCCAGCGGCCCGGGAGAGGGGAATACGCAGTATTTT
CASGPGEGNTQYF
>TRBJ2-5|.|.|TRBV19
TGTGCCAGTAGTATAGTGGGGAGAGGGACCGAGACCCAGTACTTC
CASSIVGRGTETQYF
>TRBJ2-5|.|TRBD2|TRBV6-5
TGTGCCAGCAGTTACGGGACTAGCGGGGGTGAAGAGACCCAGTACTTC
CASSYGTSGGEETQYF
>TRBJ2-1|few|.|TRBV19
TGTGCCAGTAGTCTGACAGGAAACAATGAGCAGTTCTTC
CASSLTGNNEQFF
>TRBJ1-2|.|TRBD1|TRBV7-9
TGTGCCAGCAGCCGATCAGGGGGCTTAGGAACTGGCTACACCTTC
CASSRSGGLGTGYTF
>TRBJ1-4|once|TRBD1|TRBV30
TGTGCCTGGAGTATGACAGGGGGGACGACTAATGAAAAACTGTTTTTT
CAWSMTGGTTNEKLFF
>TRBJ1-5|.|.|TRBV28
TGTGCCAGCAGTTTAATAGGGGGTGGGAATCAGCCCCAGCATTTT
CASSLIGGGNQPQHF
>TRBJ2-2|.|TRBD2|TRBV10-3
TGTGCCATTAACTCACCGACTAGCGGGGACACCGGGGAGCTGTTTTTT
CAINSPTSGDTGELFF
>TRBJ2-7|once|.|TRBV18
TGTGCCAGCTCACCACCACAGGCATCCTACGAGCAGTACTTC
CASSPPQASYEQYF
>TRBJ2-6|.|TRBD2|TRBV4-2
TGTGCCAGCAGCCAATTGTACGGGGGGGCGGTCGTAAGCTCTGGGGCCAACGTCCTGACTTTC
CASSQLYGGAVVSSGANVLTF
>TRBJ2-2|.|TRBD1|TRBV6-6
TGTGCCAGCAGCACCACAGGGGGCTCCACCGGGGAGCTGTTTTTT
CASSTTGGSTGELFF
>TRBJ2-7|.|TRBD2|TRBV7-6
TGTGCCAGCAGCTTGGGGGGGACTAGCGGGGAGGAGCAGTACTTC
CASSLGGTSGEEQYF
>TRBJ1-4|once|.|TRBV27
TGTGCCAGCAGTTTATACCACCGTGAAAAACTGTTTTTT
CASSLYHREKLFF
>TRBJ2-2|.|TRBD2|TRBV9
TGTGCCAGCAGCGTAGTAGGTAGCGGGGGCACCGGGGAGCTGTTTTTT
CASSVVGSGGTGELFF
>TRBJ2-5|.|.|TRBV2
TGTGCCAGCAGCTCCCTTGTACAAGAGACCCAGTACTTC
CASSSLVQETQYF
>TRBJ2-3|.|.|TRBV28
TGTGCCGTCTCGAGCGTTACCAATACGCAGTATTTT
CAVSSVTNTQYF
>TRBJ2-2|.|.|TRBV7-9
TGTGCCAGCAGCGTGGACAGCCCTGGGACCGGGGAGCTGTTTTTT
CASSVDSPGTGELFF
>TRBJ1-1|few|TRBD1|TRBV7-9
TGTGCCAGCAGCTCCACAGGGGTGGGGACTGAAGCTTTCTTT
CASSSTGVGTEAFF
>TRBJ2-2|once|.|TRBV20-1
TGCAGTGCTATATACACCGGGGAGCTGTTTTTT
CSAIYTGELFF
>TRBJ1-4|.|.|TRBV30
TGTGCCTGGAGTGTAGAATTGGGGACTAATGAAAAACTGTTTTTT
CAWSVELGTNEKLFF
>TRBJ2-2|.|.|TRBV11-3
TGTGCCAGCAGCCTAAATACCGGGGAGCTGTTTTTT
CASSLNTGELFF
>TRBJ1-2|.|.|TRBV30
TGTGCCTGGAGTGTAGGTGGGGGGAATGGCTACACCTTC
CAWSVGGGNGYTF
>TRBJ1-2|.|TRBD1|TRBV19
TGTGCCAGTAGTATTCCAGGACAGGCAGAGAACTATGGCTACACCTTC
CASSIPGQAENYGYTF
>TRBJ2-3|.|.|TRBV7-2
TGTGCCAGCAGCTTCCAGACAGATACGCAGTATTTT
CASSFQTDTQYF
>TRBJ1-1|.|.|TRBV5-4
TGTGCCAGCAGCTTTAGCCAGAACACTGAAGCTTTCTTT
CASSFSQNTEAFF
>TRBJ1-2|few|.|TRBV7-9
TGTGCCAGCAGCTTAGGTGTGGAACAGCTCTATGGCTACACCTTC
CASSLGVEQLYGYTF
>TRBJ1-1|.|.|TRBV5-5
TGTGCCAGCAGCCCCGTTCGGGGGGCGGTCACTGAAGCTTTCTTT
CASSPVRGAVTEAFF
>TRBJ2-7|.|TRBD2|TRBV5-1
TGCGCCAGCAGCCAACCCGGCGGGAGGGGAATCCACGAGCAGTACTTC
CASSQPGGRGIHEQYF
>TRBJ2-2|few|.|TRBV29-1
TGCAGCGTTAAAGGGGCGACCCCGAACACCGGGGAGCTGTTTTTT
CSVKGATPNTGELFF
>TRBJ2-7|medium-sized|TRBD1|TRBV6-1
TGTGCCAGCAGACGAGGGACAGTAAGCTCCTACGAGCAGTACTTC
CASRRGTVSSYEQYF
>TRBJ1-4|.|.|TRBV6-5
TGTGCCAGCAGGAGAAGGGATGAAAAACTGTTTTTT
CASRRRDEKLFF
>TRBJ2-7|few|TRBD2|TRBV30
TGTGCCTGGGTTGAGGCTAGCGGGACTTACGAGCAGTACTTC
CAWVEASGTYEQYF
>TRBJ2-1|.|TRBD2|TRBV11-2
TGTGCCAGCAGCTTATCCCCGCTAGCGGGAAATGAGCAGTTCTTC
CASSLSPLAGNEQFF
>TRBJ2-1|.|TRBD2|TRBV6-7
TGTGCCAGCAGTCCATGTCTTCTATCCCGGGAGCGGGACTACAATGAGCAGTTCTTC
CASSPCLLSRERDYNEQFF
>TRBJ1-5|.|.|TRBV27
TGTGCCAGCAGTCTAGACAGTTACAATCAGCCCCAGCATTTT
CASSLDSYNQPQHF
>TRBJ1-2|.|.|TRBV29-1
TGCAGCGTTGAAGGGGATGGCTACACCTTC
CSVEGDGYTF
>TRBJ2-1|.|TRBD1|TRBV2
TGTGCCACCAGGGCAGGGGGATCGGTCAATGAGCAGTTCTTC
CATRAGGSVNEQFF
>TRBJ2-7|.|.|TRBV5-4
TGTGCCAGCAGCTTTAGTCCGGGGGACTCCTACGAGCAGTACTTC
CASSFSPGDSYEQYF
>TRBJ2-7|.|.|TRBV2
TGTGCCAGCAGCCAACACTACGAGCAGTACTTC
CASSQHYEQYF
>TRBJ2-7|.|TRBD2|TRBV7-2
TGTGCCAGCAGCTCGCCCCGGACTAGCGACACCTACGAGCAGTACTTC
CASSSPRTSDTYEQYF
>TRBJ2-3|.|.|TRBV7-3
TGTGCCAGCAGCTCCACCCCGGGTTCCACAGATACGCAGTATTTT
CASSSTPGSTDTQYF
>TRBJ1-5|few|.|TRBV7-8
TGTGCCAGCAGCTCGGACGGGGCTAGCAATCAGCCCCAGCATTTT
CASSSDGASNQPQHF
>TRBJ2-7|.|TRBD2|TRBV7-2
TGTGCCAGCAGGCCGGGACTAGCGAGCTCCTACGAGCAGTACTTC
CASRPGLASSYEQYF
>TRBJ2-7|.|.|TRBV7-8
TGTGCCAGCAGCTTAGGATCAGGGGGCTATTCCGGCGGGAGATACGAGCAGTACTTC
CASSLGSGGYSGGRYEQYF
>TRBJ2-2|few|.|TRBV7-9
TGTGCCAGCAGCTTTCCCTATAACACCGGGGAGCTGTTTTTT
CASSFPYNTGELFF
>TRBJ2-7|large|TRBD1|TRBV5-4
TGTGCCAGCAGCTTGGACAACAGGGGGTCCGAGCAGTACTTC
CASSLDNRGSEQYF
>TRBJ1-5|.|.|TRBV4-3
TGCGCCAGCAGCCAAGATAGGCTTAGCAATCAGCCCCAGCATTTT
CASSQDRLSNQPQHF
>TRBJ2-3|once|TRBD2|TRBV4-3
TGCGCCAGCAGCCAAGATCACTCGCGGGGGGTTAGCACAGATACGCAGTATTTT
CASSQDHSRGVSTDTQYF